This TCR beta chain was recovered during a study of blood T cells in healthy people across ages. The donors, healthy Caucasians from Russia, were aged roughly 6 to 100. Total RNA, at least 5 micrograms per sample, was extracted from PBMCs. This clonotype was found a few times. A second PCR, run for roughly 7 to 11 cycles, used a sample-barcoded 5' primer plus a J-beta primer mix. MiXCR was run by TCRdb on the 5' RACE reads, yielding one entry per CDR3 protein. In the table there are 780,000 or so distinct CDR3 sequences, roughly 50% of which are singletons. Germline assignment: CDR1 MNHEY and CDR2 SVGAGI. After removal of 0 bases from V and 4 bases from J, the junction contained 2 bases not matched to a gene. The CDR3 totals 14 residues.

The TCR was taken from an elderly man in good health. The rearrangement joins TRBV6-5 to TRBJ2-7, with 8 positions matching TRBD1. The sample was blood. The CDR3 here is CASSYSTGVYEQYF. Here the CDR3 DNA reads TGTGCCAGCAGTTACTCGACAGGGGTTTACGAGCAGTACTTC.